What follows describes a single T cell receptor (beta chain). Its antigen is still unknown. The RNA, roughly 0.5 to 1 ug, was put through reverse transcription using random hexamers. The TCR beta CDR3 was amplified by immunoSEQ multiplex PCR across 54 Vbeta, 13 Jbeta. In TCRdb, the immunoSEQ multiplex PCR reads were re-called with MiXCR into one record per CDR3 protein. The sample includes some 150,000 distinct CDR3 sequences, approximately 94% seen only once; the top ten take roughly 0.21%. Germline-derived CDR1 and CDR2 are DFQATT and SNEGSKA (reference sequence). The V and J ends lost 6 bases and 2 bases, in that order; junction bases with no gene match: 7. CDR3 length: 14 amino acids. CD8+ and CD4+ blood T cells underwent TCR beta sequencing. The sample is drawn from a study of CD8 T cells in Susac syndrome. Study findings and constraints: In its TCR sequencing and HLA analysis, the study acknowledged that the number of individuals was relatively small.

The specimen sequenced was CD8+ T cells from PBMCs. The rearrangement links TRBV20-1 to TRBJ1-2, with 9 bases identical to TRBD1. The TCR sequence derives from a human donor with multiple sclerosis. The CDR3 DNA is TGCAGTGCCAGACCGGACAGGGGCAACTATGGCTACACCTTC. Protein product: CSARPDRGNYGYTF.